Listed below are T cell receptor beta chains from one sample, sequenced in a study of T-cell memory formation after mild COVID-19. TCRdb analysed the 5' RACE reads with MiXCR anew, one entry per CDR3 protein. The data contain some 100,000 distinct CDR3 sequences, 8.5% to 14% of them singletons. Sequenced input: PBMCs or a T cell subset sorted from them (not recorded which). The receptors were gathered from a man between 18 and 35 years old who had mild COVID-19 (a few samples of this study predate the infection). Cell type and time point are not known. The CDR3 runs from the conserved cysteine through the conserved F or W. The order of the fields is V gene, J gene, clone size, D gene, CDR3 protein, CDR3 DNA. The D gene is left open where the match is weak. Clone size is shown for a subset of rows, as once, few, many or a class of expanded clone.

v_gene: TRBV29-1
j_gene: TRBJ2-1
abundance: NA
d_gene: NA
CDR3aa: CSAGDLLRNEQFF
CDR3nt: TGCAGCGCCGGGGACCTACTTCGCAATGAGCAGTTCTTC

v_gene: TRBV5-1
j_gene: TRBJ2-5
abundance: many
d_gene: TRBD1
CDR3aa: CASSGDREETQYF
CDR3nt: TGCGCCAGCAGCGGTGACAGGGAAGAGACCCAGTACTTC

v_gene: TRBV20-1
j_gene: TRBJ2-1
abundance: many
d_gene: TRBD2
CDR3aa: CSARDLAVYNEQFF
CDR3nt: TGCAGTGCTAGAGACCTAGCGGTATACAATGAGCAGTTCTTC

v_gene: TRBV7-6
j_gene: TRBJ2-7
abundance: few
d_gene: TRBD2
CDR3aa: CASSLGSGASYEQYF
CDR3nt: TGTGCCAGCAGCTTGGGTAGCGGGGCCTCCTACGAGCAGTACTTC

v_gene: TRBV20-1
j_gene: TRBJ2-1
abundance: many
d_gene: NA
CDR3aa: CSASGGYNEQFF
CDR3nt: TGCAGTGCTAGCGGGGGTTACAATGAGCAGTTCTTC

v_gene: TRBV7-6
j_gene: TRBJ2-4
abundance: few
d_gene: NA
CDR3aa: CASSLASGYPTLNIQYF
CDR3nt: TGTGCCAGCAGCTTAGCATCCGGCTACCCCACTTTGAACATTCAGTACTTC

v_gene: TRBV7-9
j_gene: TRBJ1-2
abundance: many
d_gene: NA
CDR3aa: CASSLGAANYGYTF
CDR3nt: TGTGCCAGCAGCTTAGGAGCCGCTAACTATGGCTACACCTTC

v_gene: TRBV3-1
j_gene: TRBJ2-7
abundance: NA
d_gene: NA
CDR3aa: CASSQKITTGTYEQYF
CDR3nt: TGTGCCAGCAGCCAAAAAATCACGACAGGAACCTACGAGCAGTACTTC

v_gene: TRBV6-1
j_gene: TRBJ2-2
abundance: NA
d_gene: TRBD1
CDR3aa: CASSVWDRGNTGELFF
CDR3nt: TGTGCCAGCAGTGTTTGGGACAGGGGAAACACCGGGGAGCTGTTTTTT

v_gene: TRBV28
j_gene: TRBJ1-2
abundance: NA
d_gene: NA
CDR3aa: CASRKKAHGYTF
CDR3nt: TGTGCCAGCAGAAAAAAAGCCCATGGCTACACCTTC

v_gene: TRBV20-1
j_gene: TRBJ1-1
abundance: few
d_gene: TRBD1
CDR3aa: CSAPPPGGGPNTEAFF
CDR3nt: TGCAGTGCCCCCCCGCCAGGGGGCGGTCCGAACACTGAAGCTTTCTTT

v_gene: TRBV7-3
j_gene: TRBJ2-3
abundance: many
d_gene: NA
CDR3aa: CASSGGLFSTDTQYF
CDR3nt: TGTGCCAGCAGCGGAGGACTATTTAGCACAGATACGCAGTATTTT

v_gene: TRBV5-1
j_gene: TRBJ1-1
abundance: NA
d_gene: TRBD1
CDR3aa: CASSPVTGIGDTEAFF
CDR3nt: TGCGCCAGCAGCCCCGTGACAGGGATTGGGGACACTGAAGCTTTCTTT

v_gene: TRBV5-1
j_gene: TRBJ1-2
abundance: many
d_gene: NA
CDR3aa: CASSLVSLNYGYTF
CDR3nt: TGCGCCAGCAGCTTGGTATCCCTAAACTATGGCTACACCTTC

v_gene: TRBV4-2
j_gene: TRBJ1-3
abundance: few
d_gene: TRBD1
CDR3aa: CASSQEGGTGKFSGNTIYF
CDR3nt: TGTGCCAGCAGCCAAGAAGGCGGGACAGGGAAGTTCTCTGGAAACACCATATATTTT

v_gene: TRBV5-1
j_gene: TRBJ1-2
abundance: NA
d_gene: TRBD1
CDR3aa: CASTETPGQGAYGYTF
CDR3nt: TGCGCCAGCACAGAAACCCCGGGACAGGGGGCCTATGGCTACACCTTC

v_gene: TRBV12-3/TRBV12-4
j_gene: TRBJ1-1
abundance: NA
d_gene: NA
CDR3aa: CASSSTAMNTEAFF
CDR3nt: TGTGCCAGCAGTTCGACAGCAATGAACACTGAAGCTTTCTTT

v_gene: TRBV13
j_gene: TRBJ1-3
abundance: many
d_gene: NA
CDR3aa: CASSLGQGLEYSGNTIYF
CDR3nt: TGTGCCAGCAGCTTAGGCCAGGGTTTGGAATACTCTGGAAACACCATATATTTT

v_gene: TRBV12-3/TRBV12-4
j_gene: TRBJ1-2
abundance: NA
d_gene: NA
CDR3aa: CASSLPADYGYTF
CDR3nt: TGTGCCAGCAGTTTGCCGGCTGACTATGGCTACACCTTC

v_gene: TRBV9
j_gene: TRBJ2-5
abundance: NA
d_gene: NA
CDR3aa: CASSAPETTGSPRETQYF
CDR3nt: TGTGCCAGCAGCGCTCCCGAGACGACAGGCTCCCCGAGGGAGACCCAGTACTTC

v_gene: TRBV6-2/TRBV6-3
j_gene: TRBJ2-4
abundance: few
d_gene: TRBD1
CDR3aa: CASTSLGQGVKNIQYF
CDR3nt: TGTGCCAGCACCTCACTGGGACAGGGAGTCAAAAACATTCAGTACTTC

v_gene: TRBV28
j_gene: TRBJ2-5
abundance: NA
d_gene: NA
CDR3aa: CASSRMAGAETQYF
CDR3nt: TGTGCCAGCAGCCGGATGGCGGGGGCGGAGACCCAGTACTTC

v_gene: TRBV7-2
j_gene: TRBJ1-4
abundance: many
d_gene: NA
CDR3aa: CASQTATNEKLFF
CDR3nt: TGTGCCAGCCAGACAGCAACTAATGAAAAACTGTTTTTT

v_gene: TRBV10-3
j_gene: TRBJ2-1
abundance: many
d_gene: TRBD1
CDR3aa: CAISGGTGINNEQFF
CDR3nt: TGTGCCATCAGTGGGGGGACAGGCATTAACAATGAGCAGTTCTTC

v_gene: TRBV12-3/TRBV12-4
j_gene: TRBJ1-6
abundance: NA
d_gene: NA
CDR3aa: CASSSSVGGSSYNSPLHF
CDR3nt: TGTGCCAGCAGTTCTTCAGTCGGGGGTAGTTCCTATAATTCACCCCTCCACTTT

v_gene: TRBV6-6
j_gene: TRBJ1-1
abundance: many
d_gene: NA
CDR3aa: CASRRTDPEAFF
CDR3nt: TGTGCCAGCAGACGGACGGACCCAGAAGCTTTCTTT

v_gene: TRBV12-3/TRBV12-4
j_gene: TRBJ2-3
abundance: NA
d_gene: NA
CDR3aa: CASSPSIADTQYF
CDR3nt: TGTGCCAGCAGTCCATCAATAGCCGATACGCAGTATTTT

v_gene: TRBV7-3
j_gene: TRBJ1-1
abundance: few
d_gene: NA
CDR3aa: CASSLHGNTEAFF
CDR3nt: TGTGCCAGCAGCTTACATGGGAACACTGAAGCTTTCTTT

v_gene: TRBV29-1
j_gene: TRBJ1-2
abundance: few
d_gene: NA
CDR3aa: CSVQGLGYRGYTF
CDR3nt: TGCAGCGTACAGGGCCTAGGGTATCGTGGCTACACCTTC

v_gene: TRBV11-2
j_gene: TRBJ2-5
abundance: NA
d_gene: NA
CDR3aa: CASSEQETQYF
CDR3nt: TGTGCCAGCAGCGAACAAGAGACCCAGTACTTC

v_gene: TRBV11-1
j_gene: TRBJ2-3
abundance: few
d_gene: NA
CDR3aa: CASSGLADGPPTQYF
CDR3nt: TGTGCCAGCAGCGGGTTAGCGGACGGTCCCCCGACGCAGTATTTT

v_gene: TRBV5-1
j_gene: TRBJ2-2
abundance: NA
d_gene: NA
CDR3aa: CASSLEFGPRELFF
CDR3nt: TGCGCCAGCAGCTTGGAATTCGGGCCCAGGGAGCTGTTTTTT

v_gene: TRBV12-3/TRBV12-4
j_gene: TRBJ2-7
abundance: many
d_gene: NA
CDR3aa: CASSGGLGSYEQYF
CDR3nt: TGTGCCAGCAGTGGGGGCCTGGGGAGCTACGAGCAGTACTTC

v_gene: TRBV7-8
j_gene: TRBJ2-7
abundance: NA
d_gene: NA
CDR3aa: CASSLRAGQFTYEQYF
CDR3nt: TGTGCCAGCAGCTTAAGGGCGGGACAGTTCACCTACGAGCAGTACTTC

v_gene: TRBV7-3
j_gene: TRBJ2-3
abundance: many
d_gene: NA
CDR3aa: CASSLTPSITDTQYF
CDR3nt: TGTGCCAGCAGCTTAACTCCTAGTATCACAGATACGCAGTATTTT

v_gene: TRBV19
j_gene: TRBJ1-5
abundance: few
d_gene: NA
CDR3aa: CASSIEQGLFPINQPQHF
CDR3nt: TGTGCCAGTAGTATTGAGCAGGGGCTTTTCCCTATCAATCAGCCCCAGCATTTT

v_gene: TRBV7-9
j_gene: TRBJ1-3
abundance: NA
d_gene: TRBD1
CDR3aa: CASSYKRTGPSNTIYF
CDR3nt: TGTGCCAGCAGTTACAAAAGGACAGGCCCCTCAAACACCATATATTTT

v_gene: TRBV12-3/TRBV12-4
j_gene: TRBJ1-5
abundance: few
d_gene: NA
CDR3aa: CASSPVSQPQHF
CDR3nt: TGTGCCAGCAGTCCCGTATCTCAGCCCCAGCATTTT

v_gene: TRBV4-1
j_gene: TRBJ1-4
abundance: few
d_gene: NA
CDR3aa: CASSQEQGRYEKLFF
CDR3nt: TGCGCCAGCAGCCAAGAACAGGGTCGGTATGAAAAACTGTTTTTT

v_gene: TRBV12-3/TRBV12-4
j_gene: TRBJ2-3
abundance: NA
d_gene: TRBD1
CDR3aa: CASRNETGGPTDTQYF
CDR3nt: TGTGCCAGCAGAAATGAGACAGGGGGCCCCACAGATACGCAGTATTTT

v_gene: TRBV20-1
j_gene: TRBJ2-3
abundance: many
d_gene: TRBD2
CDR3aa: CSARLGGGTDTQYF
CDR3nt: TGCAGTGCTAGATTGGGGGGGGGCACAGATACGCAGTATTTT